These 5 T cell receptor beta chains came from one sample sequenced in a study of type 1 regulatory T cells. TCRdb independently ran MiXCR on the reads; one entry per CDR3 protein. The sample lists about 100,000 distinct CDR3 sequences; roughly 31% were seen once. Specimen: CD4+ T cells, either the whole sample or a sorted fraction (not recorded which). The receptor source for this set is a human donor in good health.

This clonotype turned up a few times. The chain couples TRBV14 to TRBJ2-2, with D unresolved. V shed 1 base and J shed 1 base, with 4 bases lying between them. CDR1 is SGHDN and CDR2 is FVKESK in the germline V gene. The CDR3 has 14 residues. In DNA form, the CDR3 reads TGTGCCAGCAGCCAAGTTGAGAACACCGGGGAGCTGTTTTTT. Amino acids: CASSQVENTGELFF.

This clonotype was observed at least ten times. The chain employs TRBV10-3 and TRBJ1-1; D uncertain. CDR3 size: 15 residues. The V gene's germline CDR1 is ENHRY and CDR2 SYGVKD. V lost 0 bases and J lost 1, with 9 bases in between. The CDR3 bases are TGTGCCATCAGTGAGTCGTCAACTTCGAACACTGAAGCTTTCTTT. Amino acid sequence: CAISESSTSNTEAFF.

This clonotype was observed a few times. The rearrangement links TRBV20-1 to TRBJ2-2, with D maybe TRBD2 (6 bases). CDR1 DFQATT and CDR2 SNEGSKA come from the germline V gene (reference sequence). The germline V and J ends were trimmed by 6 bases and 4 bases, with 18 bases remaining between them. This CDR3 comprises 15 residues. CDR3 sequence reads: CSAKTSRPSTGELFF. For the CDR3, the DNA is TGCAGTGCAAAAACTAGCAGGCCCTCCACCGGGGAGCTGTTTTTT.

In this sample, this clonotype turned up a few times. J is TRBJ2-1 and V is TRBV20-1; 7 positions agree with TRBD2. The germline V gene encodes CDR1 DFQATT and CDR2 SNEGSKA (reference sequence). The J segment lost 4 bases and the V segment lost 5 bases, leaving 8 bases of the junction unmatched. The CDR3 totals 14 residues. The CDR3 loop reads CSAFGVAGYNEQFF. CDR3 DNA sequence: TGCAGTGCTTTTGGGGTAGCGGGTTACAATGAGCAGTTCTTC.

The genes are TRBV12-3 or TRBV12-4 and TRBJ2-4, with 8 positions matching TRBD1. J lost 5 bases, V lost 11 bases, and 14 bases had no gene match. This CDR3 comprises 15 residues. The DNA of the CDR3 is TGTGCCTGCGGAACCCAACAGGGGGGAGAAAACATTCAGTACTTC. Amino acids: CACGTQQGGENIQYF.